These 11 T cell receptor beta chains share one sample of origin, sequenced in a study of blood T cell repertoires in COVID-19. Data came from immunoSEQ multiplex PCR; TCRdb stores just in-frame clones and leaves some out. The sample contains 75,000 or so clones, around 90% of which appear only once. The source material was peripheral blood. All receptors derive from an elderly woman with active or convalescent COVID-19.

The V gene is TRBV3-1 (or the pseudogene TRBV3-2), the J gene TRBJ2-1, with no clear D. V gave up 4 bases and J gave up 10 bases, with 14 bases separating them. Germline assignment: CDR1 LGHDT and CDR2 YNNKEL (reference sequence). This CDR3 is 13 amino acids long. The CDR3 spells CASSRPSGVEQFF. CDR3 DNA sequence: TGTGCCAGCAGCCGCCCATCGGGTGTCGAGCAGTTCTTC.

CDR3 sequence: CASSQGVMGAAEQYF. The CDR3 coding sequence is TGTGCCAGCAGCCAGGGGGTCATGGGGGCAGCCGAGCAGTACTTC. The chain joins TRBV6-2 or TRBV6-3 to TRBJ2-7; 7 positions agree with TRBD1. Germline lookup yields CDR1 MNHEY and CDR2 SVGEGT. This CDR3 comprises 15 residues. J gave up 6 bases and V 6 bases, and 14 bases lay outside the gene matches.

This chain joins TRBV19 and TRBJ2-1; TRBD1 agrees at 10 bases. J gave up 1 base and V 6 bases, and 9 bases lay outside the gene matches. Germline values: CDR1 LNHDA, CDR2 SQIVND (reference sequence). This CDR3 has 17 residues. The CDR3 region is CASRETGGLSSYNEQFF. The DNA for the CDR3 is TGTGCCAGTAGGGAGACAGGGGGCTTATCGTCCTACAATGAGCAGTTCTTC. Complete variable domain (other parts from reference TRBV19 and TRBJ2-1): DGGITQSPKYLFRKEGQNVTLSCEQNLNHDAMYWYRQDPGQGLRLIYYSQIVNDFQKGDIAEGYSVSREKKESFPLTVTSAQKNPTAFYLCASRETGGLSSYNEQFFGPGTRLTVL.

V gene TRBV3-1 (or the pseudogene TRBV3-2) combines with J gene TRBJ1-1; D not certain. Trimming took 0 bases from V and 6 from J, leaving 5 bases between them. The CDR3 covers 12 residues. The germline gives CDR1 LGHDT, CDR2 YNNKEL (reference sequence). The CDR3 nucleotides are TGTGCCAGCAGCCAAGATCCCTCTGAAGCTTTCTTT. As protein: CASSQDPSEAFF.

V and J are TRBV6-5 and TRBJ1-6, with D uncertain. V was clipped by 2 bases and J by 5 bases, with 7 bases between them. CDR1 MNHEY and CDR2 SVGAGI come from the germline V gene. This CDR3 has 14 residues. The CDR3 sequence: CASSYGLNNSPLHF. CDR3 nucleotides: TGTGCCAGCAGTTACGGCCTGAATAATTCACCCCTCCACTTT.

The chain joins TRBV6-1 to TRBJ1-1, with D perhaps TRBD1 (5 bases). This CDR3 region has 15 residues. CDR1 and CDR2 from the germline V gene are MNHNS and SASEGT. V gave up 2 bases and J gave up 7 bases, with 17 bases separating them. CDR3 protein: CASSESTGGGVEAFF. Written as DNA, the CDR3 is TGTGCCAGCAGTGAATCCACCGGGGGGGGGGTTGAAGCTTTCTTT.

The chain combines TRBV15 with TRBJ2-5, with D possibly matching TRBD2 (5 bases). This CDR3 is built from 13 residues. Trimming left V 2 bases short and J 5 bases short, with 9 bases between. Germline V gene data show CDR1 as LNHNV and CDR2 as YYDKDF (reference sequence). CDR3 DNA: TGTGCCACCAGCAGACCCCCGGGGGAGACCCAGTACTTC. This codes for CATSRPPGETQYF.

The rearrangement uses TRBV27 and TRBJ1-1, with a tentative D call TRBD1 (5 bases). V was trimmed by 7 bases and J by 0 bases, leaving 24 bases between them. The CDR3 is 18 residues long. CDR1 MNHEY and CDR2 SMNVEV come from the germline V gene (reference sequence). The CDR3 is CASIKTVLRQTMNTEAFF. CDR3 bases: TGTGCCAGCATAAAAACGGTCCTACGACAGACAATGAACACTGAAGCTTTCTTT.

The chain joins TRBV7-8 to TRBJ1-4; TRBD1 matches 8 bases. This CDR3 has 13 residues. Trimming removed 6 bases from V and 8 bases from J; junction bases left unmatched: 5. The germline V gene encodes CDR1 SGHVS and CDR2 FQNEAQ. The CDR3 region is CASSPGQAEKLFF. CDR3 nucleotide sequence: TGTGCCAGCAGTCCGGGACAGGCGGAAAAACTGTTTTTT.

This sequence joins TRBV24-1 and TRBJ2-1; 14 bases are a match to TRBD2. The V gene's germline CDR1 is KGHDR and CDR2 SFDVKD. This CDR3 is built from 15 residues. V lost 7 bases and J lost 8; bases outside the gene matches: 6. For the CDR3, the DNA is TGTGCCACCAGGGGACTAGCGGGAGCCAGGGATGAGCAGTTCTTC. Protein product: CATRGLAGARDEQFF.

The rearrangement links TRBV5-8 to TRBJ2-3; perhaps TRBD1 as D (5 bases). Looked up from germline, CDR1 is SGHTS and CDR2 is YDEGEE. V shed 2 bases and J shed 0 bases, with 7 bases lying between them. The CDR3 spans 14 residues. The CDR3 reads CASSFGQSTDTQYF. CDR3 sequence (DNA): TGTGCCAGCAGCTTCGGACAAAGCACAGATACGCAGTATTTT.